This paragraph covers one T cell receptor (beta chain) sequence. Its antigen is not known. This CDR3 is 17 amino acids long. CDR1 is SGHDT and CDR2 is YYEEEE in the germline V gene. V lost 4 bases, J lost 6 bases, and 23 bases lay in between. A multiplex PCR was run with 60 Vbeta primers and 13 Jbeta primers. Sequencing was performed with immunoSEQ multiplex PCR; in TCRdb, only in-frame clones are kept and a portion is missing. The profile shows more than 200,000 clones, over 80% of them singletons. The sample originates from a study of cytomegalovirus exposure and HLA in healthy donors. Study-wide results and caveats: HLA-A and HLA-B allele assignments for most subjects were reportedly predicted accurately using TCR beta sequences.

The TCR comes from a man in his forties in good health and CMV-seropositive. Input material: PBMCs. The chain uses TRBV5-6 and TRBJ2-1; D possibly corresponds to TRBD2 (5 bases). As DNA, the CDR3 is TGTGCCAGCAGCCCGTTAATCAGCGGTCCTAGCCGCAATGAGCAGTTCTTC. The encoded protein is CASSPLISGPSRNEQFF.